These 20 T cell receptor beta chains came from one sample sequenced in a study of technical replicates of blood from several donors. The assay was immunoSEQ multiplex PCR, and TCRdb's table has in-frame clones only and misses some. The table has about 80,000 clones, approximately 93% seen once; the top ten hold 0.35% to 0.45%. Material: T cells isolated from PBMCs. The source is a human donor in good health.

V usage is TRBV27 and J usage is TRBJ1-1, with TRBD1 as a possible D gene (5 bases). Germline CDR1 and CDR2: MNHEY and SMNVEV (reference sequence). The CDR3 covers 13 residues. Trimming removed 8 bases from V and 6 bases from J, with 16 bases in between. The CDR3 DNA reads TGTGCCAGCGGCCCGTATGGGGCGTCTGAAGCTTTCTTT. Residues: CASGPYGASEAFF.

CDR3 nucleotides: TGTGCCAGTAGTCTTACCGGGACAGGGCTGGAGCAGTACTTC. As protein: CASSLTGTGLEQYF. V gene TRBV19 combines with J gene TRBJ2-7, with 9 bases identical to TRBD1. J was trimmed by 7 bases and V by 5 bases; bases with no gene match: 9. Germline loops: CDR1 LNHDA, CDR2 SQIVND (reference sequence). The CDR3 covers 14 residues.

V usage is TRBV5-5 and J usage is TRBJ2-7, with TRBD2 matching over 12 bases. The CDR3 is 18 residues long. Germline V CDR1 and CDR2: SGHKS, YYEKEE (reference sequence). The V and J ends lost 5 bases and 3 bases, in that order; junction bases with no gene match: 15. The CDR3 DNA reads TGTGCCAGCAGTTTAACCGGGACTAGCGGGTGGATCTACTACGAGCAGTACTTC. Translation: CASSLTGTSGWIYYEQYF.

This chain links TRBV27 with TRBJ1-1, with 9 bases identical to TRBD1. V was clipped by 2 bases and J by 3 bases; unmatched bases: 7. Germline CDR1 is MNHEY and CDR2 is SMNVEV (reference sequence). The CDR3 totals 16 residues. The CDR3 sequence is CASSLGTGYVDTEAFF. CDR3 in DNA: TGTGCCAGCAGTTTAGGGACAGGGTATGTGGACACTGAAGCTTTCTTT.

The chain has TRBV27 and TRBJ2-7, with TRBD2 matching over 10 bases. Germline loops: CDR1 MNHEY, CDR2 SMNVEV (reference sequence). The CDR3 totals 14 residues. Unmatched junction bases numbered 7, after V lost 4 bases and J lost 7 bases. The CDR3 nucleotides are TGTGCCAGCAGTTCTAGCGGGAGTACGAGAGAGCAGTACTTC. Protein product: CASSSSGSTREQYF.

The chain is built from TRBV7-8 and TRBJ1-2; maybe TRBD1 (5 bases). This CDR3 comprises 12 residues. V lost 8 bases to trimming and J lost 0 bases, with 7 bases between them. In germline, CDR1 is SGHVS, CDR2 FQNEAQ. CDR3 loop: CASGQANYGYTF. CDR3 DNA: TGTGCCAGCGGACAAGCTAACTATGGCTACACCTTC. The full variable domain, its missing parts supplied by reference TRBV7-8 and TRBJ1-2, is GAGVSQSPRYKVAKRGQDVALRCDPISGHVSLFWYQQALGQGPEFLTYFQNEAQLDKSGLPSDRFFAERPEGSVSTLKIQRTQQEDSAVYLCASGQANYGYTFGSGTRLTVV.

This rearrangement joins TRBV6-5 to TRBJ2-7; 9 nucleotides align to TRBD1. Losses at the gene ends were 5 bases for V and 6 bases for J; bases not matched to a gene: 8. CDR1 is MNHEY and CDR2 is SVGAGI in the germline V gene. The CDR3 loop spans 14 amino acids. CDR3 sequence: CASSQDRGKGEQYF. As DNA, the CDR3 is TGTGCCAGCAGTCAAGACAGGGGGAAGGGCGAGCAGTACTTC.

About this clone: The sample contains more than one DNA sequence encoding this CDR3. This chain connects TRBV7-2 to TRBJ1-3; D is unclear. The V and J ends lost 5 bases and 0 bases respectively, with 8 bases between them. Germline CDR1 is SGHTA and CDR2 is FQGNSA. This CDR3 is 14 amino acids long. The CDR3 DNA sequence: TGTGCCAGCAGCCCGACAATCTCTGGAAACACCATATATTTT. Its translation is CASSPTISGNTIYF.

V gene TRBV27 combines with J gene TRBJ2-3; 11 bases fit TRBD2. The germline CDR1 and CDR2 sequences are MNHEY and SMNVEV (reference sequence). V was clipped by 6 bases and J by 2 bases; unmatched bases: 4. The CDR3 has 15 residues. CDR3 residues: CASSGGLAVTDTQYF. The CDR3 region has the DNA TGTGCCAGCAGCGGGGGACTAGCGGTCACAGATACGCAGTATTTT.

This clone was counted a single time. The V gene is TRBV4-1, the J gene TRBJ2-2, with D possibly TRBD2 on 6 matching bases. Deletions cut 4 bases from V and 5 bases from J, with 17 bases between. Germline V CDR1 and CDR2: MGHRA, YSYEKL. This CDR3 is 16 amino acids long. The DNA of the CDR3 is TGCGCCAGCAGCCTACCCTGGGGGGAAGGAACCGGGGAGCTGTTTTTT. Protein sequence: CASSLPWGEGTGELFF.

The gene calls are TRBV7-2 and TRBJ1-2; D possibly corresponds to TRBD1 (5 bases). This CDR3 has 15 residues. V lost 5 bases and J 5 bases, leaving 18 bases between the germline ends. Germline values: CDR1 SGHTA, CDR2 FQGNSA. This CDR3 is CASSLVGGEGYGYTF. Written as DNA, the CDR3 is TGTGCCAGCAGCCTCGTCGGAGGGGAAGGGTATGGCTACACCTTC.

This chain links TRBV4-2 with TRBJ2-7; D is possibly TRBD2 (5 bases). V shed 0 bases and J shed 4 bases, with 13 bases lying between them. CDR1 is LGHNA, CDR2 YNFKEQ, per germline. The CDR3 has 15 amino acids. The CDR3 DNA is TGTGCCAGCAGCCAAGACCGGGGAAGTGGTTACGAGCAGTACTTC. Its translation is CASSQDRGSGYEQYF.

V is TRBV7-2 and J is TRBJ2-1; the match to TRBD2 covers 12 bases. With 3 bases clipped from V and 6 bases from J, the junction kept 3 bases outside the gene matches. Germline V lookup: CDR1 SGHTA, CDR2 FQGNSA. The CDR3 sequence is 15 residues long. This chain's CDR3 is CASSFLAGGPNEQFF. CDR3 DNA: TGTGCCAGCAGCTTCCTAGCGGGAGGGCCCAATGAGCAGTTCTTC.

V usage is TRBV19 and J usage is TRBJ1-3; D gene uncertain. V was cut by 6 bases and J by 4 bases, with 7 bases left in between. The germline V gene has CDR1 LNHDA and CDR2 SQIVND (reference sequence). CDR3 length: 12 amino acids. The CDR3 protein is CASSPTGNTIYF. The CDR3 DNA reads TGTGCCAGTAGCCCGACAGGAAACACCATATATTTT.

The rearrangement links TRBV25-1 to TRBJ2-3; no reliable D call. CDR3 size: 11 residues. Trimming pared 8 bases from V and 0 bases from J, leaving 3 bases between. Per germline, CDR1 MGHDK and CDR2 SYGVNS. CDR3 residues: CASESTDTQYF. CDR3 DNA sequence: TGTGCCAGCGAGAGCACAGATACGCAGTATTTT. The full variable domain, in which reference TRBV25-1 and TRBJ2-3 provide the parts outside the CDR3, is EADIYQTPRYLVIGTGKKITLECSQTMGHDKMYWYQQDPGMELHLIHYSYGVNSTEKGDLSSESTVSRIRTEHFPLTLESARPSHTSQYLCASESTDTQYFGPGTRLTVL.

The chain couples TRBV14 to TRBJ1-1; 9 positions match TRBD1. The CDR3 runs to 14 residues. The germline V gene encodes CDR1 SGHDN and CDR2 FVKESK. V lost 2 bases to trimming and J lost 10 bases; unmatched junction nucleotides: 8. CDR3 in amino acids: CASSQRDRDQRAFF. The CDR3 bases are TGTGCCAGCAGCCAACGGGACAGGGATCAGCGAGCTTTCTTT.

This rearrangement joins TRBV6-1 to TRBJ2-7, with D uncertain. Germline CDR1 is MNHNS and CDR2 is SASEGT. This CDR3 has 12 residues. V was pared by 9 bases and J by 3 bases, with 12 bases between. The CDR3 protein is CASRNTVYEQYF. CDR3 nucleotides: TGTGCCAGTAGAAATACGGTCTACGAGCAGTACTTC.

V gene TRBV19 combines with J gene TRBJ1-1, with D possibly being TRBD1 (5 bases). CDR1 and CDR2 (germline): LNHDA, SQIVND (reference sequence). V lost 2 bases and J lost 8, with 9 bases in between. The CDR3 sequence is 12 residues long. The CDR3 DNA reads as TGTGCCAGTAGTATAAGCAGGGAAGAAGCTTTCTTT. Its protein is CASSISREEAFF.

This chain connects TRBV28 to TRBJ2-1, with a weak D call TRBD2 (5 bases). The germline V gene has CDR1 MDHEN and CDR2 SYDVKM. The CDR3 contains 14 residues. The ends were cut back, 2 bases at V and 3 bases at J, with 8 bases in the middle. CDR3 residues: CASSLVGVYNEQFF. The CDR3 DNA is TGTGCCAGCAGTTTAGTCGGGGTCTACAATGAGCAGTTCTTC.

The rearrangement links TRBV2 to TRBJ2-1, with 14 bases matching TRBD2. The CDR3 has 15 residues. Germline V CDR1 and CDR2: SNHLY, FYNNEI. V was pared by 7 bases and J by 7 bases, with 6 bases of the junction left unmatched. Here the CDR3 DNA reads TGTGCCAGCACCGGGACTAGCGGGAGAAATAATGAGCAGTTCTTC. Its translation is CASTGTSGRNNEQFF.